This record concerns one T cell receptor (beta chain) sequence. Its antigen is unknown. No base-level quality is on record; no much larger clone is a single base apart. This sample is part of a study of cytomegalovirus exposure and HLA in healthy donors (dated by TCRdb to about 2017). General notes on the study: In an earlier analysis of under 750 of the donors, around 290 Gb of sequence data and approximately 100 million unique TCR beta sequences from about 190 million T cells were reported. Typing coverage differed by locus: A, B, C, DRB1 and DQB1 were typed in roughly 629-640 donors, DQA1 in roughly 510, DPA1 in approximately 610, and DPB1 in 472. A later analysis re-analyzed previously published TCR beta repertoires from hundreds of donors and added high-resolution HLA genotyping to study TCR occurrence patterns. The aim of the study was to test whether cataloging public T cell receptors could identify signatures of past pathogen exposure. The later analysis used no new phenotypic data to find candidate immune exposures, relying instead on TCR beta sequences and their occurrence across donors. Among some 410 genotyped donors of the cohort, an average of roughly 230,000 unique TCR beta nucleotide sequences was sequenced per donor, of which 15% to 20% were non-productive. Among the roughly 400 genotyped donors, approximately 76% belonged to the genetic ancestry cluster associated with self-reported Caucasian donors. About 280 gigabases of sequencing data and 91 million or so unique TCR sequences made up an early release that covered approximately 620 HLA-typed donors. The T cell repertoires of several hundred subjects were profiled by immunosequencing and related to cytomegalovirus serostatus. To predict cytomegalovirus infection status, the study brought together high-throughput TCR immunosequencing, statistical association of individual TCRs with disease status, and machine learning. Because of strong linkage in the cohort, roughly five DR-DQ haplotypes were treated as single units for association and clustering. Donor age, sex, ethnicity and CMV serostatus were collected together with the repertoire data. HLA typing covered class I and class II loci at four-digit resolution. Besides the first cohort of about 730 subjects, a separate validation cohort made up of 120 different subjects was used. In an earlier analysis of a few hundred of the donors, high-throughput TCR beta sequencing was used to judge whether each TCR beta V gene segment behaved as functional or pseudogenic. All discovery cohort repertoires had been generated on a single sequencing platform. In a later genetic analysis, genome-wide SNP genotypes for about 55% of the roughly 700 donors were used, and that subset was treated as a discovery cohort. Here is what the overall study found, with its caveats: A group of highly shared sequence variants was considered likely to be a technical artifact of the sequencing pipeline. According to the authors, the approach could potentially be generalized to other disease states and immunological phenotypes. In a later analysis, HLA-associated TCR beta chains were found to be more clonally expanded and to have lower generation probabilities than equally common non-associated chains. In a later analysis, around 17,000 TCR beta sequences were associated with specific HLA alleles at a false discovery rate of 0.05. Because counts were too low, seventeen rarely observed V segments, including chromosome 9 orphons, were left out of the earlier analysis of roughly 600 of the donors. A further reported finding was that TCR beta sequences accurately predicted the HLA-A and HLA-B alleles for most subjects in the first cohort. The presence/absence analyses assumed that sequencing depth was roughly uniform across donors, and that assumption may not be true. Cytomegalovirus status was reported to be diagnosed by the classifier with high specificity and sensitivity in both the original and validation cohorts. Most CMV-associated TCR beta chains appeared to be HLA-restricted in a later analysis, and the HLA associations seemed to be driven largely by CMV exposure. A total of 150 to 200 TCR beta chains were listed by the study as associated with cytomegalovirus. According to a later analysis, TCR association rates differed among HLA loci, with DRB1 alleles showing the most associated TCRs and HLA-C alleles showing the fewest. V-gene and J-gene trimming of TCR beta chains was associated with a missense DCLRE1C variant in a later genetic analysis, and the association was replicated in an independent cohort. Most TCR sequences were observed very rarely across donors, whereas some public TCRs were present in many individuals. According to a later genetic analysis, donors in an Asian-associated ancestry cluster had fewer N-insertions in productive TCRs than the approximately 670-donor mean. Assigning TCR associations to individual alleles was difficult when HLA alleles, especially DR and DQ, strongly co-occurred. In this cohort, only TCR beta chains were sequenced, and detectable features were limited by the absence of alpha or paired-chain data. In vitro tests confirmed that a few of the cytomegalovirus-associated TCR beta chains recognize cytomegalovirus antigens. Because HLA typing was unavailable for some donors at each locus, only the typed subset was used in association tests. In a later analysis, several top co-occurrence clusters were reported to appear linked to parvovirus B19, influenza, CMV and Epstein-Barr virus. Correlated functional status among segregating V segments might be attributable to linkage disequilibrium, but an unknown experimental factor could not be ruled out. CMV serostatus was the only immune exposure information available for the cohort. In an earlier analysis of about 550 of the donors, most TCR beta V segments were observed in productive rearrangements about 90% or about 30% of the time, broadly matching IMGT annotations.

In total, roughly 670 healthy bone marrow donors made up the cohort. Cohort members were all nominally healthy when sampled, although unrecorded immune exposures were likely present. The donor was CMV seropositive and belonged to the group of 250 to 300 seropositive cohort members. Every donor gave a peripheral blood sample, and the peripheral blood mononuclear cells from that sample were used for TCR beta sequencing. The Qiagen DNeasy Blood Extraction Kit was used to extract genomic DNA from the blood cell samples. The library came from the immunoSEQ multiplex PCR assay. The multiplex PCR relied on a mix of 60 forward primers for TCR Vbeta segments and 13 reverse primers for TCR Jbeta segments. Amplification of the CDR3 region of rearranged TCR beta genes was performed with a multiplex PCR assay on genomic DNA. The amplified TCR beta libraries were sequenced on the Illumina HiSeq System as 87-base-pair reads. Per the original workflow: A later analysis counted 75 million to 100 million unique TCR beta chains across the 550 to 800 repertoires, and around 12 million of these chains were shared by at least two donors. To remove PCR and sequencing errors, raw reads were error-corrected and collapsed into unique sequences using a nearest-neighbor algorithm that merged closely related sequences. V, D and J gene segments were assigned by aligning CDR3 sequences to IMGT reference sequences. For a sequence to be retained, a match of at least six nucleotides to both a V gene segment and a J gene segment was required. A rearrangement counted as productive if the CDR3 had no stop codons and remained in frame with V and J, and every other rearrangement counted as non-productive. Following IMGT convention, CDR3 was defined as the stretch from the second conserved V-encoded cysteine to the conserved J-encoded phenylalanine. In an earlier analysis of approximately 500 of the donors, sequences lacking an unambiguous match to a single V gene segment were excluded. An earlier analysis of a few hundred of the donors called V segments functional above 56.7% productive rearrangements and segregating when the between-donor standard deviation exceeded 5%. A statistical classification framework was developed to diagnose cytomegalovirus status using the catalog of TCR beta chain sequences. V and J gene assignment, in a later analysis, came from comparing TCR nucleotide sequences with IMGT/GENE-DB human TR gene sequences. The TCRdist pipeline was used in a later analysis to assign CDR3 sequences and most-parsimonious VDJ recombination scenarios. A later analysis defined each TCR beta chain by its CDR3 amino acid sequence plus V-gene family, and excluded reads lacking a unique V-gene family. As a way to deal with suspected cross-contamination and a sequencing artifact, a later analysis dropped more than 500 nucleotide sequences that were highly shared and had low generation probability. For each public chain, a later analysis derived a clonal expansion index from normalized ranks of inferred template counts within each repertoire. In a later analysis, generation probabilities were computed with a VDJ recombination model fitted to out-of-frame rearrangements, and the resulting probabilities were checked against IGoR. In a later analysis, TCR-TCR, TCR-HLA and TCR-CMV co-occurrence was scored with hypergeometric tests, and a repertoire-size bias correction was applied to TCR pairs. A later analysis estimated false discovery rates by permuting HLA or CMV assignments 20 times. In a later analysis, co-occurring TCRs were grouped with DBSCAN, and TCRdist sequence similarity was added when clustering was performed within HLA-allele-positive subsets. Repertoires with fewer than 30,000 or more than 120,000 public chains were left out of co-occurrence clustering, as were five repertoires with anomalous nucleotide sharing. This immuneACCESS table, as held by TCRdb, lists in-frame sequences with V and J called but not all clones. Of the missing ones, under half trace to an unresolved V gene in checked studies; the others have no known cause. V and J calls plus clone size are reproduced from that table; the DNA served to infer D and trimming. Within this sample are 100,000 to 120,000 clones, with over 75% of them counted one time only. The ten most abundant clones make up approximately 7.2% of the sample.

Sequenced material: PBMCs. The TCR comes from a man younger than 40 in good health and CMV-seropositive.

Here is the DNA: TGTGCCAGCACCGACGTGGCAGGCGGGGGCATTCAGTACTTC. This is translated as CASTDVAGGGIQYF. Recombination joined TRBV9 with TRBJ2-4, and 7 junction bases match TRBD2. Looking up the germline V gene yields CDR1 SGDLS and CDR2 YYNGEE. Compared with germline, V lacks 6 bases and J lacks 9 bases; bases without a gene match: 12. From its cysteine to its phenylalanine, the CDR3 spans 14 amino acids. Only CDR3 DNA is held: 42 bases, read in frame from base 1. The full variable domain, completed from the reference TRBV9 and TRBJ2-4 proteins outside the CDR3, reads DSGVTQTPKHLITATGQRVTLRCSPRSGDLSVYWYQQSLDQGLQFLIQYYNGEERAKGNILERFSAQQFPDLHSELNLSSLELGDSALYFCASTDVAGGGIQYFGAGTRLSVL.